This T cell receptor (beta chain) came from a study of cytomegalovirus exposure and HLA in healthy donors. Primers: 60 Vbeta forward and 13 Jbeta reverse. Original data processing: Unique TCR beta chains numbered about 79 million in a later analysis, with roughly 10 million shared. Using immunoSEQ multiplex PCR, the repertoire was profiled, and TCRdb retains in-frame clones only, with some absent. V and J calls plus clone size are reproduced from that table; the DNA served to infer D and trimming. Among about 190,000 clones listed, 80% to 85% were seen once. Details on this clone: What it binds is unknown.

The study's findings and limits: A missense DCLRE1C variant was associated with V- and J-gene trimming of TCR beta chains in a later analysis, and an independent cohort replicated the association. A later analysis appeared to link common viral pathogens to several of the most significant clusters.

Donors likely had unrecorded immune exposures despite being nominally healthy when sampled. The CDR3 runs to 13 residues. The V gene's germline CDR1 is SGHVS and CDR2 FNYEAQ. The V end lost 5 bases, the J end lost 9 bases, and 16 bases lay between the germline ends. The chain has TRBV7-6 and TRBJ2-5, with a weak D call TRBD2 (6 bases). Sequencing input: PBMCs. The origin of this receptor is a middle-aged man in good health and CMV-seropositive. The CDR3 DNA reads TGTGCCAGCAGCCCCCAGGTAGCGGTTTCCCAGTACTTC. Its translation is CASSPQVAVSQYF.